This TCR beta chain appears in the sequencing data of a study of PD-L1 blockade in urothelial cancer. Study summary: Samples came from 3 weeks, at the second dose, and 6 weeks into treatment.

Sequencing used immunoSEQ multiplex PCR; TCRdb keeps in-frame clones, though not all of them. The sample has tens of thousands of clones; more than 75% are singletons. Disease in patients was locally advanced or metastatic urothelial carcinoma. This TCR was recovered from a man aged 50 to 60 with urothelial cancer. This specimen was PBMCs, taken around atezolizumab (anti-PD-L1) treatment.

The CDR3 DNA reads TGTGCCAGCAGTCCCGGGATACTCGAAAATGAAAAACTGTTTTTT. This sequence encodes CASSPGILENEKLFF. This chain uses TRBV6-5 with TRBJ1-4; D call uncertain. The germline gives CDR1 MNHEY, CDR2 SVGAGI. CDR3 size: 15 residues. The germline V and J ends were trimmed by 5 bases and 5 bases, with 15 bases remaining between them.